This T cell receptor beta chain stems from a study of shared clonotypes between healthy human individuals. Whole-study results and caveats: Clonotype sharing among donors was expected to depend on sequencing depth.

Nashville, Tennessee was home to all donors, each a Caucasian adult. The repertoire was sequenced with immunoSEQ multiplex PCR; TCRdb's copy has only in-frame clones and lacks some. Among over 400,000 clones listed, over 70% were seen once. Remarks on this clone: Its antigen is unidentified. It is likely a read error: a sequence one base away is far more abundant. The sample has other DNA sequences that encode this CDR3 too.

The sequencing sample was made of PBMCs. The receptor was isolated from a middle-aged woman in good health. Some clones in this sample may be carry-over from other donors' samples.

The CDR3 spells CASSFGHTNQPQHF. The CDR3 DNA is TGCGCCAGCAGTTTCGGTCATACCAATCAGCCCCAGCATTTT. The chain has TRBV27 and TRBJ1-5; D remains ambiguous. Per germline, CDR1 MNHEY and CDR2 SMNVEV (reference sequence). This CDR3 has 14 amino acids.